A single sample is the source of the 23 T cell receptor beta chains below, sequenced in a study of PD-L1 blockade in urothelial cancer. Described time point: pretreatment peripheral blood. Assay used: immunoSEQ multiplex PCR; TCRdb lists only in-frame clones, some missing. This repertoire shows more than 90,000 clones, 80% to 90% found once; its top ten account for approximately 2%. Sequences were derived from PBMCs, sampled around atezolizumab (anti-PD-L1) treatment. Receptor source: a man between 60 and 75 years old with urothelial cancer.

The chain combines TRBV5-4 with TRBJ2-7; TRBD1 matches at 8 bases. V shed 3 bases and J 1 base; nucleotides not matched to a gene: 6. Per germline, CDR1 SGHNT and CDR2 YYREEE (reference sequence). The CDR3 sequence is 15 residues long. CDR3 in amino acids: CASSSRTGISYEQYF. In DNA, the CDR3 is TGTGCCAGCAGCTCCCGGACAGGGATTTCCTACGAGCAGTACTTC.

This chain connects TRBV9 to TRBJ1-1; D is perhaps TRBD1 (5 bases). This CDR3 has 16 amino acids. Germline assignment: CDR1 SGDLS and CDR2 YYNGEE. Between the trimmed V and J ends, which lost 2 bases and 0 bases, there was a span of 14 bases. CDR3 DNA sequence: TGTGCCAGCAGCGTTCCCCTCGGGGGGGTGAACACTGAAGCTTTCTTT. Protein product: CASSVPLGGVNTEAFF.

This clone was recorded only once. V gene TRBV6-6 combines with J gene TRBJ2-4, with D perhaps TRBD1 (6 bases). With 8 bases removed from V and 5 bases from J, the gap between germline ends came to 16 bases. Germline values: CDR1 MNHNY, CDR2 SVGAGI (reference sequence). This CDR3 spans 14 amino acids. The CDR3 here is CASSYHAGENIQYF. The CDR3 DNA reads as TGTGCCAGCTCTTATCATGCAGGGGAAAACATTCAGTACTTC.

The chain joins TRBV10-3 to TRBJ2-5, with a possible D match to TRBD2 (7 bases). From germline, CDR1 is ENHRY and CDR2 SYGVKD. This CDR3 spans 10 amino acids. The CDR3 here is CGGGGETQYF. The CDR3 DNA is TGTGGGGGGGGCGGGGAGACCCAGTACTTC.

The chain is built from TRBV7-9 and TRBJ1-1; D might be TRBD1 (5 bases). Germline V gives CDR1 SEHNR, CDR2 FQNEAQ (reference sequence). Trimming took 3 bases from V and 1 from J, leaving 9 bases between them. The CDR3 loop spans 14 amino acids. The CDR3 DNA reads TGTGCCAGCAGCTTTTCCCAGGGGAACACTGAAGCTTTCTTT. It is translated as CASSFSQGNTEAFF.

This clone was detected only a few times. CDR3 in amino acids: CASSLDSSYEQYF. The CDR3 DNA reads as TGTGCCAGCAGCTTGGACAGCTCCTACGAGCAGTACTTC. The rearrangement joins TRBV4-2 to TRBJ2-7; maybe TRBD1 (6 bases). The length of the CDR3 is 13 residues. The V gene lost 5 bases and the J gene lost 0 bases, with 8 bases spanning the gap. CDR1 and CDR2 (germline): LGHNA, YNFKEQ.

The V and J genes are TRBV19 and TRBJ1-2, with 7 bases lining up with TRBD1. The V gene's germline CDR1 is LNHDA and CDR2 SQIVND (reference sequence). Germline trimming cut 4 bases from V and 9 bases from J; bases unmatched to any gene: 17. The CDR3 totals 16 residues. CDR3: CASSREPATGSWSYTF. The CDR3 region has the DNA TGTGCCAGTAGTAGAGAGCCGGCGACAGGGTCTTGGAGCTACACCTTC.

The chain couples TRBV5-1 to TRBJ2-5; D is perhaps TRBD1 (6 bases). This CDR3 region has 15 residues. CDR1 and CDR2 from the germline V gene are SGHRS and YFSETQ. Between the trimmed V and J ends, which lost 2 bases and 4 bases, there was a span of 15 bases. The CDR3: CASSFAGVRGETQYF. In DNA form, the CDR3 reads TGCGCCAGCAGCTTTGCCGGAGTCAGGGGAGAGACCCAGTACTTC.

This sequence joins TRBV28 and TRBJ1-1; D is unresolved. With 4 bases removed from V and 2 bases from J, the gap between germline ends came to 8 bases. The CDR3 consists of 13 residues. CDR1 and CDR2 (germline): MDHEN, SYDVKM. The CDR3 loop is CASSSTPNTEAFF. CDR3 DNA: TGTGCCAGCAGTTCGACACCTAACACTGAAGCTTTCTTT.

Comment on this clone: Other DNA sequences of this sample code for an identical CDR3. The genes are TRBV7-9 and TRBJ1-1; D remains ambiguous. V was trimmed by 5 bases and J by 1 base, leaving 8 bases between them. The germline gives CDR1 SEHNR, CDR2 FQNEAQ (reference sequence). The CDR3 is 13 residues long. The CDR3 is CASSLDTNTEAFF. The CDR3 nucleotides read TGTGCCAGCAGCCTCGACACGAACACTGAAGCTTTCTTT.

The chain carries TRBV11-2 and TRBJ2-7; 10 positions agree with TRBD1. Germline-derived CDR1 and CDR2 are SGHAT and FQNNGV. This CDR3 has 14 residues. J lost 2 bases, V lost 5 bases, and 3 bases had no gene match. The DNA for the CDR3 is TGTGCCAGCAGCCGGACAGGGGGTCCCTACGAGCAGTACTTC. Encoded protein: CASSRTGGPYEQYF.

The chain links TRBV6-6 to TRBJ2-7; 7 positions agree with TRBD1. This CDR3 contains 15 residues. With V trimmed by 0 bases and J by 4 bases, 6 bases remained unmatched. Germline CDR1 reads MNHNY; CDR2 reads SVGAGI (reference sequence). The CDR3: CASSYSGQNPYEQYF. CDR3 bases: TGTGCCAGCAGTTACTCGGGACAGAACCCTTACGAGCAGTACTTC.

The chain employs TRBV29-1 and TRBJ2-7, with 7 bases fitting TRBD1. The length of the CDR3 is 12 residues. The germline V gene encodes CDR1 SQVTM and CDR2 ANQGSEA. J lost 1 base, V lost 3 bases, and 0 bases had no gene match. CDR3 residues: CSVEGQSYEQYF. CDR3 DNA sequence: TGCAGCGTTGAGGGACAGTCCTACGAGCAGTACTTC.

V and J are TRBV28 and TRBJ1-5, with TRBD1 matching 8 bases. Germline assignment: CDR1 MDHEN and CDR2 SYDVKM. Trimming removed 6 bases from V and 2 bases from J; junction bases left unmatched: 3. This CDR3 is 14 amino acids long. DNA of the CDR3: TGTGCCAGCAGCCTGACAGGGGGCAATCAGCCCCAGCATTTT. As protein: CASSLTGGNQPQHF.

The chain recombines TRBV18 with TRBJ1-5; 8 bases agree with TRBD1. This CDR3 comprises 14 residues. Germline V CDR1 and CDR2: KGHSH, LQKENI. The V segment lost 5 bases and the J segment 4 bases; nucleotides outside the gene matches: 4. In DNA form, the CDR3 reads TGTGCCAGCTCATCGGACAGGGCTAATCAGCCCCAGCATTTT. Translating it yields CASSSDRANQPQHF.

The chain recombines TRBV28 with TRBJ2-7; a weak D match, TRBD2 (5 bases). CDR1 MDHEN and CDR2 SYDVKM come from the germline V gene. The CDR3 has 14 residues. V lost 6 bases, J lost 7 bases, and 19 bases lay in between. CDR3 protein: CASREPLGLKEQYF. For the CDR3, the DNA is TGTGCCAGCAGGGAGCCACTAGGGCTTAAAGAGCAGTACTTC.

DNA of the CDR3: TGTGCCAGCAGCAAACGAGACAATCAGCCCCAGCATTTT. Translated, it gives CASSKRDNQPQHF. The chain combines TRBV21-1 with TRBJ1-5. TRBV21-1 corresponds to a pseudogene. The CDR3 consists of 13 residues.

The chain is built from TRBV4-2 and TRBJ2-1; 7 bases match TRBD1. Germline V CDR1 and CDR2: LGHNA, YNFKEQ. CDR3 length equals 21 residues. The trim removed 0 bases at V and 1 base at J, leaving 18 bases unmatched. The CDR3 loop is CASSQDYATGIGPFSYNEQFF. In nucleotides, the CDR3 is TGTGCCAGCAGCCAAGATTACGCGACAGGGATTGGCCCCTTTTCCTACAATGAGCAGTTCTTC.

The V call is TRBV11-3, the J call TRBJ1-1; 9 nucleotides agree with TRBD1. This CDR3 comprises 14 residues. Germline V gene data show CDR1 as SGHNT and CDR2 as YENEEA. Trimming removed 5 bases from V and 5 bases from J; junction bases left unmatched: 6. CDR3: CASSPGQGETEAFF. The CDR3, as DNA: TGTGCCAGCAGCCCGGGACAGGGTGAAACTGAAGCTTTCTTT.

CDR3 residues: CASVLAGGLREQYF. CDR3 sequence (DNA): TGTGCCAGCGTACTAGCGGGAGGACTCCGCGAGCAGTACTTC. The gene calls are TRBV28 and TRBJ2-7, with TRBD2 identical over 12 bases. V lost 8 bases and J lost 6; bases outside the gene matches: 8. CDR3 size: 14 residues. The germline gives CDR1 MDHEN, CDR2 SYDVKM.

The J gene is TRBJ2-3, the V gene TRBV5-4; possible D gene TRBD2, 6 bases. The CDR3 covers 16 residues. CDR1 is SGHNT and CDR2 is YYREEE in the germline V gene (reference sequence). Trimming removed 0 bases from V and 3 bases from J, with 14 bases in between. In nucleotides, the CDR3 is TGTGCCAGCAGCTTGGAAGGCGGGGTTTTAACAGATACGCAGTATTTT. It encodes CASSLEGGVLTDTQYF.

V usage is TRBV29-1 and J usage is TRBJ1-4; 10 positions agree with TRBD1. Germline lookup yields CDR1 SQVTM and CDR2 ANQGSEA. The CDR3 has 16 amino acids. J was trimmed by 6 bases and V by 6 bases; bases with no gene match: 13. The CDR3 nucleotides read TGCAGCGTCGGGACAGGGGCCACCACACTAGATGAAAAACTGTTTTTT. Translating gives CSVGTGATTLDEKLFF.

This chain uses TRBV30 with TRBJ1-3; 10 bases map to TRBD1. CDR1 and CDR2 from the germline V gene are GTSNPN and SVGIG (reference sequence). J gave up 4 bases and V 2 bases, and 11 bases lay outside the gene matches. This CDR3 is 17 amino acids long. The CDR3 sequence: CAWSPWGGQGPGNTIYF. As DNA, the CDR3 is TGTGCCTGGAGTCCCTGGGGGGGACAGGGGCCAGGAAACACCATATATTTT. The full variable domain, in which reference TRBV30 and TRBJ1-3 provide the parts outside the CDR3, is SQTIHQWPATLVQPVGSPLSLECTVEGTSNPNLYWYRQAAGRGLQLLFYSVGIGQISSEVPQNLSASRPQDRQFILSSKKLLLSDSGFYLCAWSPWGGQGPGNTIYFGEGSWLTVV.